The entry that follows covers one T cell receptor (beta chain) sequence. Per germline, CDR1 SGHDT and CDR2 YYEEEE. Trimming took off 5 bases at V and 5 bases at J, with 13 bases between the two ends. The CDR3 sequence is 13 residues long. These data belong to a study of blood T cell repertoires in COVID-19. On the study more broadly: The United States, Italy and Spain provided the acute and convalescent COVID-19 samples. Nucleic acid was either cDNA or gDNA, and it came from T cells, B-cell-depleted T cells, or PBMCs.

In the source study's methods: Quantification of nucleated cells was approximated via reference gene primer amplification. The assay was immunoSEQ multiplex PCR, and TCRdb's table has in-frame clones only and misses some. That table furnishes V, J and clone size, whereas the DNA furnished D and trimming. This sample has some 78,000 clones, with around 87% found just once. The sequencing sample was made of peripheral blood. This chain uses TRBV5-6 with TRBJ1-2, with unresolved D. The sequence was obtained from an elderly woman with active or convalescent COVID-19. DNA for the CDR3: TGTGCCAGCAGTTCCGTCGCCGCGTATGGCTACACCTTC. Protein: CASSSVAAYGYTF.